These 10 T cell receptor beta chains were all obtained from the same sample, sequenced in a study of blood T cell repertoires in COVID-19. Generated by immunoSEQ multiplex PCR, the TCRdb table keeps only in-frame clones and is missing some. The sample consists of hundreds of thousands of clones, 89% of them appearing once. The sample consisted of peripheral blood. All receptors come from a man aged 55 to 70 who had recovered from COVID-19.

The chain is built from TRBV11-1 and TRBJ2-2, with 8 bases that match TRBD2. Germline values: CDR1 SGHAT, CDR2 FQDESV (reference sequence). This CDR3 is 16 amino acids long. V lost 4 bases, J lost 4 bases, and 8 bases stayed unmatched. CDR3 coding DNA: TGTGCCAGCAGCTCATTAGGGCTAGCGGGCACCGGGGAGCTGTTTTTT. Translation: CASSSLGLAGTGELFF.

The V call is TRBV18, the J call TRBJ2-7; 7 positions match TRBD2. The CDR3 contains 15 residues. Germline CDR1 and CDR2: KGHSH and LQKENI. Germline trimming cut 2 bases from V and 0 bases from J; bases unmatched to any gene: 4. Written as DNA, the CDR3 is TGTGCCAGCTCACCAATGGCGGGAGCCTCCTACGAGCAGTACTTC. This translates into CASSPMAGASYEQYF.

This chain links TRBV15 with TRBJ2-3, with TRBD2 identical over 8 bases. V shed 1 base, J shed 5 bases, and the junction held 8 bases outside the gene matches. The CDR3 extends over 16 amino acids. Germline lookup yields CDR1 LNHNV and CDR2 YYDKDF (reference sequence). The DNA for the CDR3 is TGTGCCACCAGCAGAGGAACAGCGGGAGCGGGAGATACGCAGTATTTT. Residues: CATSRGTAGAGDTQYF.

The rearrangement uses TRBV3-1 (or the pseudogene TRBV3-2) and TRBJ2-5; 10 bases are shared with TRBD1. Per germline, CDR1 LGHDT and CDR2 YNNKEL (reference sequence). CDR3 length: 16 residues. After removal of 4 bases from V and 5 bases from J, the junction contained 10 bases not matched to a gene. CDR3 residues: CASSLRDRGQRETQYF. CDR3 sequence (DNA): TGTGCCAGCAGCCTTAGAGACAGGGGGCAACGTGAGACCCAGTACTTC.

The V call is TRBV19, the J call TRBJ2-3, with 9 nucleotides matching TRBD2. This CDR3 is 15 amino acids long. Germline trimming cut 6 bases from V and 0 bases from J; bases unmatched to any gene: 4. CDR1 is LNHDA, CDR2 SQIVND, per germline (reference sequence). As DNA, the CDR3 is TGTGCCAGTAGGCCTAGCGGGGCTAGCACAGATACGCAGTATTTT. It translates to CASRPSGASTDTQYF.

The V and J genes are TRBV3-1 (or the pseudogene TRBV3-2) and TRBJ2-6, with 8 bases fitting TRBD1. J lost 1 base, V lost 4 bases, and 9 bases had no gene match. This CDR3 region has 18 residues. The V gene's germline CDR1 is LGHDT and CDR2 YNNKEL (reference sequence). This chain's CDR3 is CASSPWTGRLSGANVLTF. CDR3 DNA: TGTGCCAGCAGCCCGTGGACAGGGAGGTTGTCTGGGGCCAACGTCCTGACTTTC.

V usage is TRBV5-1 and J usage is TRBJ1-6; D may be TRBD1 (5 bases). The CDR3 extends over 18 amino acids. V lost 2 bases to trimming and J lost 0 bases, with 15 bases between them. Germline CDR1 and CDR2: SGHRS and YFSETQ. The CDR3 nucleotides read TGCGCCAGCAGCTTACAACCGCGGGACTTCTCCTATAATTCACCCCTCCACTTT. Encoded protein: CASSLQPRDFSYNSPLHF.

The rearrangement uses TRBV18 and TRBJ1-1; 8 bases match TRBD1. Germline V lookup: CDR1 KGHSH, CDR2 LQKENI. CDR3 length: 12 residues. V lost 4 bases, J lost 8 bases, and 3 bases stayed unmatched. The CDR3 reads CASSLRTGEAFF. The CDR3 DNA reads TGTGCCAGCTCACTAAGGACAGGGGAAGCTTTCTTT.

This chain links TRBV9 with TRBJ1-1; D is uncertain. CDR3 size: 14 residues. CDR1 is SGDLS, CDR2 YYNGEE, per germline. V lost 0 bases and J 2 bases, leaving 8 bases between the germline ends. In DNA form, the CDR3 reads TGTGCCAGCAGCGTAGGAGCAGGAAACACTGAAGCTTTCTTT. Translation: CASSVGAGNTEAFF.

The chain recombines TRBV27 with TRBJ2-7, with D hard to call. Germline assignment: CDR1 MNHEY and CDR2 SMNVEV (reference sequence). Trimming cost V 3 bases and J 6 bases, with 12 bases left between them. This CDR3 is built from 13 residues. The CDR3 loop reads CASSFRPLSEQYF. The CDR3 nucleotides read TGTGCCAGCAGTTTCCGCCCCCTATCCGAGCAGTACTTC.